The entry that follows covers one T cell receptor beta chain sequence. TCRdb keeps only in-frame clones here, not all; method: immunoSEQ multiplex PCR. Of about 73,000 clones in the sample, around 90% are singletons; the top ten hold approximately 2%. The data were taken from a study of T cell changes during pregnancy in multiple sclerosis. The V end lost 4 bases, the J end lost 1 base, and 14 bases lay between the germline ends. Germline V lookup: CDR1 SGHVS, CDR2 FNYEAQ. This CDR3 spans 16 amino acids. The sample was peripheral blood, taken in the second trimester of pregnancy. V and J are TRBV7-6 and TRBJ1-3; tentative D call: TRBD1 (6 bases). This clonotype was sampled from a female donor in good health, enrolled as a control in a pregnancy study. The CDR3 protein is CASSSQTGPSGNTIYF. In DNA form, the CDR3 reads TGTGCCAGCAGCTCCCAGACAGGCCCTTCTGGAAACACCATATATTTT.